The 2 T cell receptor beta chains in this list originate from one sample, sequenced in a study of blood T cell repertoires in COVID-19. The assay was immunoSEQ multiplex PCR, and TCRdb's table has in-frame clones only and misses some. This table has about 240,000 clones, about 82% appearing once. The sequencing sample was made of peripheral blood. Receptor source: a man between 50 and 59 years old with COVID-19, enrolled during active disease.

The chain joins TRBV4-3 to TRBJ2-1, with 9 bases lining up with TRBD2. The CDR3 loop spans 18 amino acids. V lost 0 bases, J lost 3 bases, and 9 bases stayed unmatched. Germline CDR1 is LGHNA and CDR2 is YSLEER. The CDR3 region is CASSQDLLRGGFYNEQFF. In DNA, the CDR3 is TGCGCCAGCAGCCAAGATTTGTTGCGGGGGGGTTTCTACAATGAGCAGTTCTTC.

This rearrangement joins TRBV19 to TRBJ1-5, with TRBD1 as a possible D gene (6 bases). The CDR3 loop spans 14 amino acids. Germline V gene data show CDR1 as LNHDA and CDR2 as SQIVND (reference sequence). With 4 bases removed from V and 7 bases from J, the gap between germline ends came to 14 bases. The CDR3 DNA reads as TGTGCCAGTAGTACAACAGGGTGGGAACAGCCCCAGCATTTT. Amino acid sequence: CASSTTGWEQPQHF. Full variable domain (outside the CDR3, taken from reference TRBV19 and TRBJ1-5): DGGITQSPKYLFRKEGQNVTLSCEQNLNHDAMYWYRQDPGQGLRLIYYSQIVNDFQKGDIAEGYSVSREKKESFPLTVTSAQKNPTAFYLCASSTTGWEQPQHFGDGTRLSIL.